One T cell receptor (beta chain) is described in this entry. Germline lookup yields CDR1 GTSNPN and CDR2 SVGIG (reference sequence). CDR3 length: 15 residues. Trimming took 1 base from V and 0 from J, leaving 12 bases between them. This entry is derived from a study of control samples from healthy donors and cancer patients. Data came from immunoSEQ multiplex PCR; TCRdb stores just in-frame clones and leaves some out. The table records 77,000 or so clones, 91% of them present only once. Sequencing was carried out using blood. The chain has TRBV30 and TRBJ2-5; the D gene is possibly TRBD2 (6 bases). The source is a man aged 25-40 years in good health. For the CDR3, the DNA is TGTGCCTGGAGTGGAACCCTAGCGAACCAAGAGACCCAGTACTTC. Protein sequence: CAWSGTLANQETQYF.